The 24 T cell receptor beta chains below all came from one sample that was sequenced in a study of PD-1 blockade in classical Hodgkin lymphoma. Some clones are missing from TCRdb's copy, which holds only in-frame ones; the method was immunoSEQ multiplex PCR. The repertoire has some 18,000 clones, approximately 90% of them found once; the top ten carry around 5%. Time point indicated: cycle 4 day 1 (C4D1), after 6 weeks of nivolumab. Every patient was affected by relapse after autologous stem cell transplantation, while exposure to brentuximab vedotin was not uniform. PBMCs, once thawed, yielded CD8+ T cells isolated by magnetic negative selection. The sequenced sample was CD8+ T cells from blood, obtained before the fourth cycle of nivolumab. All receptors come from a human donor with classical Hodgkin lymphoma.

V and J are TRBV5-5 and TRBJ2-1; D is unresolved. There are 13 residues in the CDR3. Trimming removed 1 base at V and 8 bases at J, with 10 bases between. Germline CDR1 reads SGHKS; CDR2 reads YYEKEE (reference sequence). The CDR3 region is CASSLWKLDEQFF. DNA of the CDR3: TGTGCCAGCAGCTTGTGGAAGTTAGATGAGCAGTTCTTC.

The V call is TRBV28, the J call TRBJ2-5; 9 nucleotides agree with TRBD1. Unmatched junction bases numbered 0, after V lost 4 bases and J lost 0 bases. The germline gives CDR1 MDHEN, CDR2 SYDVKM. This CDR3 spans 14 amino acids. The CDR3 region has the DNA TGTGCCAGCAGTTGGACAGGGGACCAAGAGACCCAGTACTTC. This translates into CASSWTGDQETQYF. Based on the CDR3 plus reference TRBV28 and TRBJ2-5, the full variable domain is DVKVTQSSRYLVKRTGEKVFLECVQDMDHENMFWYRQDPGLGLRLIYFSYDVKMKEKGDIPEGYSVSREKKERFSLILESASTNQTSMYLCASSWTGDQETQYFGPGTRLLVL.

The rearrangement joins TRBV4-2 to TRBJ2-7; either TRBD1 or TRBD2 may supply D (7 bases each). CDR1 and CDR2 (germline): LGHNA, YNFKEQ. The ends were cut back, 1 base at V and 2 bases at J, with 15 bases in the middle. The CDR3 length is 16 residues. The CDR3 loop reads CASSQAQGGRPYEQYF. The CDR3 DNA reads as TGTGCCAGCAGCCAAGCCCAGGGGGGGCGCCCCTACGAGCAGTACTTC.

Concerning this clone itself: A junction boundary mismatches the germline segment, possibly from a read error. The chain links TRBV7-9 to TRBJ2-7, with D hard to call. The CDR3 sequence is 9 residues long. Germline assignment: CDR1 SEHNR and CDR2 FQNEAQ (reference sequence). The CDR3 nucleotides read TGTGCCAGCAGCTTAAACCAGGACTTC. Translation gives CASSLNQDF.

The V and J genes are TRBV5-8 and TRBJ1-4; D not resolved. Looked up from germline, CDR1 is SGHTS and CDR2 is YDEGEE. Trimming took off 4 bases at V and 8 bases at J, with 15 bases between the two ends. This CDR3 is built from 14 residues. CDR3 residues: CASSENSNREKLFF. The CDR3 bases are TGTGCCAGCAGCGAGAACAGTAACCGCGAAAAACTGTTTTTT.

In DNA, the CDR3 is TGTGCCAGCAGCGCGCCGAGCGGGCATAATGAGCAGTTCTTC. It encodes CASSAPSGHNEQFF. J is TRBJ2-1 and V is TRBV7-9, with D possibly matching TRBD2 (6 bases). Germline V CDR1 and CDR2: SEHNR, FQNEAQ (reference sequence). The length of the CDR3 is 14 residues. Trimming removed 5 bases from V and 7 bases from J, with 15 bases in between.

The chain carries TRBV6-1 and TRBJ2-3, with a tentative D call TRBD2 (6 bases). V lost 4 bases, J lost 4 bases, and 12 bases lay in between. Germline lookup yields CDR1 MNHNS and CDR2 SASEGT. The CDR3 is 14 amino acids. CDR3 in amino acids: CASSAGAGADTQYF. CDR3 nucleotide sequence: TGTGCCAGCAGTGCGGGAGCCGGGGCAGATACGCAGTATTTT.

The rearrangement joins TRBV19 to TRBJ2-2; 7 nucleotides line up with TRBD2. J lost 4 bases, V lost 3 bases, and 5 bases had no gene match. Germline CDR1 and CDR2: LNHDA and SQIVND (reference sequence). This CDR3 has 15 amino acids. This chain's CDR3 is CASSIGRGSTGELFF. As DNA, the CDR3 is TGTGCCAGTAGTATTGGGAGGGGATCCACCGGGGAGCTGTTTTTT.

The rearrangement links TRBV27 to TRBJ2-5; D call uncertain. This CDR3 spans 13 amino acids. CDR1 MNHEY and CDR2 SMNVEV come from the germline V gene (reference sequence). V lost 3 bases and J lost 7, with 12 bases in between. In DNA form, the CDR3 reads TGTGCCAGCAGTTTCTCCCCGCGTAGGACCCAGTACTTC. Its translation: CASSFSPRRTQYF.

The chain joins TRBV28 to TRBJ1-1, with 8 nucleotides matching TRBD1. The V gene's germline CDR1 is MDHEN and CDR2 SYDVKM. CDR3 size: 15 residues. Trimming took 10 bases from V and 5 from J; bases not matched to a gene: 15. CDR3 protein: CATHPTDRVRTEAFF. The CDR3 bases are TGTGCCACCCACCCGACGGACAGGGTTCGAACTGAAGCTTTCTTT.

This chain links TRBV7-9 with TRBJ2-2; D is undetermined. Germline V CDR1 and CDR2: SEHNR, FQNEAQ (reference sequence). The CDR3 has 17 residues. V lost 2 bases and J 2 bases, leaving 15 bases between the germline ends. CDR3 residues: CASSLLFRSRNTGELFF. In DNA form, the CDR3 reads TGTGCCAGCAGCTTATTATTTCGGAGCAGAAACACCGGGGAGCTGTTTTTT.

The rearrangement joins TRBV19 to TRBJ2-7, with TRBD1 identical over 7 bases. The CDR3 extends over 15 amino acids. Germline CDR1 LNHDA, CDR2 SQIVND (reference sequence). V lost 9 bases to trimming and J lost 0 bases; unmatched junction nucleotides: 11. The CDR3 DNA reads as TGTGCCAGCCGACAGGGCTCATTGGGCTCCTACGAGCAGTACTTC. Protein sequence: CASRQGSLGSYEQYF. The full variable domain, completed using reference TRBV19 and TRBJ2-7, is DGGITQSPKYLFRKEGQNVTLSCEQNLNHDAMYWYRQDPGQGLRLIYYSQIVNDFQKGDIAEGYSVSREKKESFPLTVTSAQKNPTAFYLCASRQGSLGSYEQYFGPGTRLTVT.

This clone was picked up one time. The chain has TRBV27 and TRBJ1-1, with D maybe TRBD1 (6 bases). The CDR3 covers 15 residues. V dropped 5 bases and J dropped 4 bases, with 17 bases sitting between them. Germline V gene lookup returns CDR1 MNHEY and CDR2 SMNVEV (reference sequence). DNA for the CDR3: TGTGCCAGCAGTGCAGGGGAAGGCGCGACCACTGAAGCTTTCTTT. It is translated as CASSAGEGATTEAFF.

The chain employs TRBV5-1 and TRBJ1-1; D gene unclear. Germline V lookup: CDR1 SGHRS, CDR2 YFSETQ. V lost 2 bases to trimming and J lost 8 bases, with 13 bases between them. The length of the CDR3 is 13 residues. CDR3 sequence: CASSLAGSSEAFF. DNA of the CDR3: TGCGCCAGCAGCTTAGCCGGGTCCTCCGAAGCTTTCTTT. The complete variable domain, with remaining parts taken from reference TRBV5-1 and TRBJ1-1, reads KAGVTQTPRYLIKTRGQQVTLSCSPISGHRSVSWYQQTPGQGLQFLFEYFSETQRNKGNFPGRFSGRQFSNSRSEMNVSTLELGDSALYLCASSLAGSSEAFFGQGTRLTVV.

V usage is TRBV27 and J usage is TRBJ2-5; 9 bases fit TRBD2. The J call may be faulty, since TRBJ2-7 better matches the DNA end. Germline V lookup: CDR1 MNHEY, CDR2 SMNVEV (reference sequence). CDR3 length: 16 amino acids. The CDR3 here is CASSPRGAGGTYEQYF. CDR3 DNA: TGTGCCAGCAGTCCTCGTGGAGCGGGAGGTACCTACGAGCAGTACTTC.

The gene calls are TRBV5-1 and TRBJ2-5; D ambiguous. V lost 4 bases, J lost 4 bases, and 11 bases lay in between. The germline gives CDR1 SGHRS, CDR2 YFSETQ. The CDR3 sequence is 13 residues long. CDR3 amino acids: CASSIVIPETQYF. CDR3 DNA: TGCGCCAGCAGCATTGTCATCCCAGAGACCCAGTACTTC.

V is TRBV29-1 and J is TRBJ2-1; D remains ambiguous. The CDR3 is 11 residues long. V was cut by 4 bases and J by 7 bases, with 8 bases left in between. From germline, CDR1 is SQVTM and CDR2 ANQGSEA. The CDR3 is CSVGMGNEQFF. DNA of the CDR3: TGCAGCGTTGGGATGGGGAATGAGCAGTTCTTC.

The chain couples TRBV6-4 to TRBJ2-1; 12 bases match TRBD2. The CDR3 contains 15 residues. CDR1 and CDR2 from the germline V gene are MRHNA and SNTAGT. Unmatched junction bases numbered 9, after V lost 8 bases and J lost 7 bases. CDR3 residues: CASRRTSGMANEQFF. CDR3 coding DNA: TGTGCCAGCCGAAGGACTAGCGGGATGGCAAATGAGCAGTTCTTC.

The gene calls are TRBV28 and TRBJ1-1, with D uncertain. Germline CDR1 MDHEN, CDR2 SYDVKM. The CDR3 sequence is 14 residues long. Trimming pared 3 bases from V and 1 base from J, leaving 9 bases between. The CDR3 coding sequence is TGTGCCAGCAGTTTCCCGGGGTGGAACACTGAAGCTTTCTTT. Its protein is CASSFPGWNTEAFF. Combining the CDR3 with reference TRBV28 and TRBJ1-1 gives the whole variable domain DVKVTQSSRYLVKRTGEKVFLECVQDMDHENMFWYRQDPGLGLRLIYFSYDVKMKEKGDIPEGYSVSREKKERFSLILESASTNQTSMYLCASSFPGWNTEAFFGQGTRLTVV.

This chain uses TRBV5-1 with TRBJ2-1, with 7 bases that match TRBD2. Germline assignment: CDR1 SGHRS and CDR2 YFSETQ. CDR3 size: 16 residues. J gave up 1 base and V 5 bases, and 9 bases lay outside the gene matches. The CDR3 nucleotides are TGCGCCAGCAGTAAGACTAGCCCACCTTCCTACAATGAGCAGTTCTTC. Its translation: CASSKTSPPSYNEQFF.

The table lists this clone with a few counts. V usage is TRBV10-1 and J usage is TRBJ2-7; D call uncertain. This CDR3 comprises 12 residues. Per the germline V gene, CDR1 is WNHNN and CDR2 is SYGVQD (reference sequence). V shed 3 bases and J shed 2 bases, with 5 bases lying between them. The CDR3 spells CASSDSAYEQYF. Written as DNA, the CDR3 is TGCGCCAGCAGTGACAGCGCCTACGAGCAGTACTTC.

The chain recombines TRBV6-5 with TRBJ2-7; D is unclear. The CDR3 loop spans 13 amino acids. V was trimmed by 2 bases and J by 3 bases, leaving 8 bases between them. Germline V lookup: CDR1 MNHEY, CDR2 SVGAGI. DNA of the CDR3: TGTGCCAGCAGTTACGGGGTCGGCTACGAGCAGTACTTC. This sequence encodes CASSYGVGYEQYF.

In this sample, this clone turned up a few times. The CDR3 reads CATSMRTGGNEKLFF. In DNA, the CDR3 is TGTGCCACCAGCATGAGGACAGGGGGAAATGAAAAACTGTTTTTT. The chain couples TRBV15 to TRBJ1-4; the match to TRBD1 covers 10 bases. Germline CDR1 LNHNV, CDR2 YYDKDF (reference sequence). The CDR3 runs 15 residues. The V and J ends lost 4 bases and 5 bases, in that order; junction bases with no gene match: 4.

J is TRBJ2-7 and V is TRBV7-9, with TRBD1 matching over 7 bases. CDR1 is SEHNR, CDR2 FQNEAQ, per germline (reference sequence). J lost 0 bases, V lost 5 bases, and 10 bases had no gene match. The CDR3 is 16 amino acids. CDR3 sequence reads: CASSLSDRYLSYEQYF. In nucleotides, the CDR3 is TGTGCCAGCAGCCTGTCGGACAGGTACCTCTCCTACGAGCAGTACTTC.